Each of the 2 T cell receptor beta chains below was sequenced from the same sample in a study of cytomegalovirus exposure and HLA in healthy donors. Primers: 60 Vbeta forward and 13 Jbeta reverse. The table came from immunoSEQ multiplex PCR; TCRdb's copy has only in-frame clones and leaves some out. Altogether about 160,000 clones are present, roughly 79% being singletons, with the ten largest covering 13%. The sequencing input was PBMCs. The receptors were sampled from a woman aged 45-65 years in good health and CMV-seronegative.

The genes are TRBV5-1 and TRBJ2-7, with D perhaps matching TRBD1 (6 bases). This CDR3 contains 13 residues. V was clipped by 0 bases and J by 7 bases, with 11 bases between them. CDR1 is SGHRS, CDR2 YFSETQ, per germline. The CDR3 DNA reads as TGCGCCAGCAGCTTGGGACAGGTGAAAGAGCAGTACTTC. It yields the protein CASSLGQVKEQYF.

The genes are TRBV29-1 and TRBJ2-5; D is unclear. This CDR3 has 13 amino acids. Germline loops: CDR1 SQVTM, CDR2 ANQGSEA. V was shortened by 5 bases and J by 3 bases, with 13 bases between the two germline ends. The CDR3: CSVRPSMEETQYF. The CDR3 region has the DNA TGCAGCGTTCGCCCATCTATGGAAGAGACCCAGTACTTC.